This is a list of T cell receptor beta chains from one sample in a study of CDR3 diversity in severe acne. One entry per CDR3 protein results from TCRdb running MiXCR on the PCR reads. The sample contains roughly 100,000 distinct CDR3 sequences, under 60% of which appear only once. Input material: blood. These receptors originate from a male donor with acne. Both conserved end residues are part of each CDR3. Fields, in order: J gene, CDR3 length, D gene, V gene, clone size, CDR3 protein, CDR3 DNA. D genes are given only for firm matches. Clone size is given for some rows only: seen once, a few or many times, or a class if the clone is expanded.

j_gene: TRBJ1-5; len: 14; d_gene: NA; v_gene: TRBV24-1; abundance: many; CDR3aa: CATSEEDSQMPQHF; CDR3nt: TGTGCCACCAGTGAAGAGGACAGCCAGATGCCCCAGCATTTT
j_gene: TRBJ1-1; len: 13; d_gene: TRBD1; v_gene: TRBV7-2; abundance: NA; CDR3aa: CASSLDRELEAFF; CDR3nt: TGCGCCAGCAGCCTCGACAGGGAACTCGAAGCTTTCTTT
j_gene: TRBJ1-1; len: 13; d_gene: NA; v_gene: TRBV25-1; abundance: few; CDR3aa: CATLADTKIEAFF; CDR3nt: TGTGCCACCCTAGCCGACACTAAAATTGAAGCTTTCTTT
j_gene: TRBJ2-3; len: 16; d_gene: NA; v_gene: TRBV9; abundance: many; CDR3aa: CASSVEGGAGTDTQYF; CDR3nt: TGTGCCAGCAGCGTAGAGGGCGGGGCGGGCACAGATACGCAGTATTTT
j_gene: TRBJ2-5; len: 15; d_gene: NA; v_gene: TRBV7-6; abundance: once; CDR3aa: CASSLGQGSGETQYF; CDR3nt: TGTGCCAGCAGCTTAGGTCAGGGTTCGGGCGAGACCCAGTACTTC
j_gene: TRBJ2-1; len: 13; d_gene: TRBD2; v_gene: TRBV19; abundance: large; CDR3aa: CASNSGRTDEQFF; CDR3nt: TGTGCCAGTAACAGCGGGAGAACCGATGAGCAGTTCTTC
j_gene: TRBJ2-5; len: 12; d_gene: NA; v_gene: TRBV19; abundance: NA; CDR3aa: CASSPGQETQYF; CDR3nt: TGTGCCAGTAGTCCTGGACAAGAGACCCAGTACTTC
j_gene: TRBJ2-1; len: 13; d_gene: NA; v_gene: TRBV29-1; abundance: NA; CDR3aa: CSLGDASYNEQFF; CDR3nt: TGCAGCTTAGGGGACGCCTCCTACAATGAGCAGTTCTTC
j_gene: TRBJ2-7; len: 15; d_gene: NA; v_gene: TRBV5-5; abundance: NA; CDR3aa: CASSPPGPEEAEQYF; CDR3nt: TGTGCCAGCAGCCCCCCCGGGCCCGAGGAAGCAGAGCAGTACTTC
j_gene: TRBJ2-3; len: 14; d_gene: NA; v_gene: TRBV24-1; abundance: NA; CDR3aa: CATSGGRYTDTQYF; CDR3nt: TGTGCCACCAGTGGAGGCAGATACACAGATACGCAGTATTTT
j_gene: TRBJ1-3; len: 16; d_gene: NA; v_gene: TRBV2; abundance: NA; CDR3aa: CASSGGQLLVGNTIYF; CDR3nt: TGTGCCAGCAGTGGAGGACAGCTGCTTGTGGGAAACACCATATATTTT
j_gene: TRBJ2-7; len: 13; d_gene: NA; v_gene: TRBV12-3/TRBV12-4; abundance: many; CDR3aa: CASSFGRAYEQYF; CDR3nt: TGTGCCAGCAGTTTCGGCAGGGCCTACGAGCAGTACTTC
j_gene: TRBJ2-3; len: 17; d_gene: NA; v_gene: TRBV14; abundance: many; CDR3aa: CASSQDVAGTSTDTQYF; CDR3nt: TGTGCCAGCAGCCAAGATGTGGCAGGTACTAGCACAGATACGCAGTATTTT
j_gene: TRBJ2-5; len: 16; d_gene: NA; v_gene: TRBV20-1; abundance: once; CDR3aa: CSARPLGGRAYETQYF; CDR3nt: TGCAGTGCTAGACCCTTAGGGGGGAGGGCCTACGAGACCCAGTACTTC
j_gene: TRBJ1-1; len: 15; d_gene: NA; v_gene: TRBV9; abundance: many; CDR3aa: CASSSVGARNTEAFF; CDR3nt: TGTGCCAGCAGCTCGGTCGGGGCGCGGAACACTGAAGCTTTCTTT
j_gene: TRBJ2-7; len: 13; d_gene: TRBD2; v_gene: TRBV29-1; abundance: medium-sized; CDR3aa: CSVGTSGSYEQYF; CDR3nt: TGCAGCGTCGGGACTAGCGGGTCCTACGAGCAGTACTTC
j_gene: TRBJ2-1; len: 15; d_gene: TRBD1; v_gene: TRBV6-5; abundance: NA; CDR3aa: CASKKTGGTYNEQFF; CDR3nt: TGTGCCAGCAAAAAAACAGGGGGCACCTACAATGAGCAGTTCTTC
j_gene: TRBJ2-5; len: 14; d_gene: TRBD2; v_gene: TRBV20-1; abundance: NA; CDR3aa: CSAGGEVPRGTQYF; CDR3nt: TGCAGTGCGGGGGGGGAGGTGCCAAGGGGGACCCAGTACTTC
j_gene: TRBJ2-7; len: 18; d_gene: TRBD2; v_gene: TRBV7-2; abundance: NA; CDR3aa: CASSLEGTSGIGRGEQYF; CDR3nt: TGTGCCAGCAGCCTGGAGGGGACTAGCGGGATAGGTCGCGGCGAGCAGTACTTC
j_gene: TRBJ2-1; len: 15; d_gene: NA; v_gene: TRBV5-4; abundance: many; CDR3aa: CASSLDGGPYNEQFF; CDR3nt: TGTGCCAGCAGCTTGGACGGGGGGCCCTACAATGAGCAGTTCTTC